What follows are 12 T cell receptor beta chains derived from one specimen sequenced in a study of blood T cell repertoires in COVID-19. Assay: immunoSEQ multiplex PCR; the TCRdb copy retains only in-frame clones and omits some. The sample includes 200,000 to 300,000 clones, roughly 86% of them seen just once. Sequencing was performed on peripheral blood. Receptor source: a woman of 80 years or more with COVID-19, enrolled during active disease.

V usage is TRBV9 and J usage is TRBJ2-5, with 13 bases identical to TRBD2. The CDR3 loop spans 18 amino acids. The germline V gene encodes CDR1 SGDLS and CDR2 YYNGEE. Losses at the gene ends were 4 bases for V and 7 bases for J; bases not matched to a gene: 16. CDR3 in amino acids: CASSPNPPTSGGFGTQYF. The CDR3 DNA follows: TGTGCCAGCAGCCCAAATCCCCCGACTAGCGGGGGGTTCGGGACCCAGTACTTC.

The gene calls are TRBV5-1 and TRBJ2-3, with 7 bases matching TRBD1. The junction had 9 bases not matched to a gene; V was cut back by 1 base and J by 7 bases. CDR1 SGHRS and CDR2 YFSETQ come from the germline V gene. The CDR3 covers 15 residues. CDR3 nucleotide sequence: TGCGCCAGCAGCTTGAGGCAGGGGGACCCAAATACGCAGTATTTT. Protein product: CASSLRQGDPNTQYF.

The chain uses TRBV6-4 and TRBJ2-1; 9 nucleotides match TRBD1. V was pared by 5 bases and J by 6 bases, with 11 bases of the junction left unmatched. Germline V CDR1 and CDR2: MRHNA, SNTAGT. The length of the CDR3 is 16 residues. CDR3 nucleotide sequence: TGTGCCAGCAGTTCACAAGGGACAGGGACCTCCAATGAGCAGTTCTTC. It yields the protein CASSSQGTGTSNEQFF.

This sequence joins TRBV19 and TRBJ2-5; D perhaps matches TRBD2 (6 bases). The CDR3 runs to 12 residues. V lost 7 bases and J 5 bases, leaving 11 bases between the germline ends. Germline lookup yields CDR1 LNHDA and CDR2 SQIVND (reference sequence). DNA of the CDR3: TGTGCCAGTAAGAGCGGAGGGGAGACCCAGTACTTC. Translated, it gives CASKSGGETQYF.

The CDR3 spells CASSPSDTEAFF. The CDR3 nucleotides read TGTGCCAGCTCACCATCGGACACTGAAGCTTTCTTT. V and J are TRBV18 and TRBJ1-1; D is unclear. V lost 2 bases to trimming and J lost 3 bases, with 4 bases between them. This CDR3 region has 12 residues. From germline, CDR1 is KGHSH and CDR2 LQKENI. Full variable domain (remainder filled in from reference TRBV18 and TRBJ1-1): NAGVMQNPRHLVRRRGQEARLRCSPMKGHSHVYWYRQLPEEGLKFMVYLQKENIIDESGMPKERFSAEFPKEGPSILRIQQVVRGDSAAYFCASSPSDTEAFFGQGTRLTVV.

Concerning this clone: The same CDR3 also results from other DNA sequences found in this sample. The chain has TRBV18 and TRBJ1-4; D is ambiguous. The CDR3 extends over 14 amino acids. Germline V CDR1 and CDR2: KGHSH, LQKENI. V dropped 4 bases and J dropped 2 bases, with 8 bases sitting between them. In nucleotides, the CDR3 is TGTGCCAGCTCACAGGGAGCCACTAATGAAAAACTGTTTTTT. Encoded protein: CASSQGATNEKLFF.

V usage is TRBV3-1 (or the pseudogene TRBV3-2) and J usage is TRBJ1-2; D remains ambiguous. CDR3 length equals 16 residues. Germline loops: CDR1 LGHDT, CDR2 YNNKEL (reference sequence). V was shortened by 1 base and J by 5 bases, with 17 bases between the two germline ends. The CDR3 sequence: CASSQVYSALAYGYTF. CDR3 nucleotide sequence: TGTGCCAGCAGCCAAGTTTATTCAGCGCTAGCATATGGCTACACCTTC.

The V call is TRBV7-2, the J call TRBJ2-2; D remains ambiguous. The CDR3 is 14 amino acids. V dropped 2 bases and J dropped 1 base, with 5 bases sitting between them. Germline V gene data show CDR1 as SGHTA and CDR2 as FQGNSA. CDR3 in amino acids: CASSLSRNTGELFF. CDR3 bases: TGTGCCAGCAGCTTAAGTAGGAACACCGGGGAGCTGTTTTTT. Drawing the rest from reference TRBV7-2 and TRBJ2-2, the complete variable domain is GAGVSQSPSNKVTEKGKDVELRCDPISGHTALYWYRQSLGQGLEFLIYFQGNSAPDKSGLPSDRFSAERTGGSVSTLTIQRTQQEDSAVYLCASSLSRNTGELFFGEGSRLTVL.

This clone has just a few counts. The DNA of the CDR3 is TGTGCCAGCAGACGAGTTGGGGGGGCCTCCGGCAATGAGCAGTTCTTC. This sequence encodes CASRRVGGASGNEQFF. The chain recombines TRBV7-2 with TRBJ2-1; tentative D call: TRBD2 (7 bases). Trimming removed 6 bases from V and 6 bases from J, with 21 bases in between. The CDR3 has 16 residues. CDR1 and CDR2 from the germline V gene are SGHTA and FQGNSA.

The V gene is TRBV28, the J gene TRBJ2-3, with 12 nucleotides matching TRBD2. Germline V lookup: CDR1 MDHEN, CDR2 SYDVKM. This CDR3 contains 19 residues. After removal of 3 bases from V and 0 bases from J, the junction contained 10 bases not matched to a gene. The CDR3 here is CASSFVTSGGPYSTDTQYF. CDR3 DNA: TGTGCCAGCAGTTTCGTAACTAGCGGGGGGCCCTATAGCACAGATACGCAGTATTTT.

The chain joins TRBV10-3 to TRBJ2-2; the D is unclear. CDR3 length: 11 residues. Germline-derived CDR1 and CDR2 are ENHRY and SYGVKD. V lost 11 bases to trimming and J lost 7 bases, with 11 bases between them. This chain's CDR3 is CAVQDYGELFF. In DNA form, the CDR3 reads TGTGCCGTTCAGGATTACGGGGAGCTGTTTTTT.

This chain connects TRBV6-5 to TRBJ1-2; the match to TRBD1 covers 9 bases. Germline-derived CDR1 and CDR2 are MNHEY and SVGAGI. Trimming removed 8 bases from V and 1 base from J; junction bases left unmatched: 2. The CDR3 spans 13 residues. CDR3 sequence (DNA): TGTGCCAGCGGGACAGGGAATAACTATGGCTACACCTTC. Translated, it gives CASGTGNNYGYTF.